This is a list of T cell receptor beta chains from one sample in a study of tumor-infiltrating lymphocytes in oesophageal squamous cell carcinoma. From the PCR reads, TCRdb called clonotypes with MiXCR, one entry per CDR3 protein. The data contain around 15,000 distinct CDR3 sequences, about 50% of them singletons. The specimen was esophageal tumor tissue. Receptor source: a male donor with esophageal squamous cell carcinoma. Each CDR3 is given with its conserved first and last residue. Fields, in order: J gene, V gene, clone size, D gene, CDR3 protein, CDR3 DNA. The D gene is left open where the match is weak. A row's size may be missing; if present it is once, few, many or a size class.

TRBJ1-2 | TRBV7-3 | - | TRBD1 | CASSLTSGQFPYGYTF | TGTGCCAGCAGCTTAACTTCGGGACAGTTCCCCTATGGCTACACCTTC
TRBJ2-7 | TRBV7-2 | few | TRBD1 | CASSRWDRPSYEQYF | TGTGCCAGCAGCAGATGGGACAGGCCCTCCTACGAGCAGTACTTC
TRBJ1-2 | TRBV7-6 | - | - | CASSLARGKYGYTF | TGTGCCAGCAGCTTAGCACGGGGCAAGTATGGCTACACCTTC
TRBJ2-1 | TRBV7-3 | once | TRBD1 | CATLRDRVDSEQFF | TGTGCCACCTTACGGGACAGGGTGGATAGTGAGCAGTTCTTC
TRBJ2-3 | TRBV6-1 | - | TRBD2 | CASTPTLRQLAGGPDTQYF | TGTGCCAGCACACCCACCCTGCGCCAACTAGCGGGAGGGCCAGATACGCAGTATTTT
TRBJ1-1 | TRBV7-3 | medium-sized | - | CASSRDLNTEAFF | TGTGCCAGCAGCCGTGACCTGAACACTGAAGCTTTCTTT
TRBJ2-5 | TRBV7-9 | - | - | CASSPHAETQYF | TGTGCCAGCAGCCCCCACGCTGAGACCCAGTACTTC
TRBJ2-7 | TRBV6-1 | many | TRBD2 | CASSYARIAGISSAEQYF | TGTGCCAGCAGTTACGCGCGGATAGCGGGAATATCCTCCGCCGAGCAGTACTTC
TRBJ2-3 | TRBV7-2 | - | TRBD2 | CASSFFPGGLTDTQYF | TGTGCCAGCAGCTTCTTCCCGGGGGGGCTCACAGATACGCAGTATTTT
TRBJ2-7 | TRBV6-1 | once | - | CASSEGPEQYF | TGTGCCAGCAGTGAAGGTCCCGAGCAGTACTTC
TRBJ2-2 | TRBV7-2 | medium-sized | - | CASSPVSAANTGELFF | TGTGCCAGCAGCCCCGTATCGGCCGCGAACACCGGGGAGCTGTTTTTT
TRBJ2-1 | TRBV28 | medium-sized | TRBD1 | CASRSTGLPLHSYNEQFF | TGTGCCAGCAGATCGACAGGGCTACCCCTACACTCCTACAATGAGCAGTTCTTC
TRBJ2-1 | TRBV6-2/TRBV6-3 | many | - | CASSYEIGDRSYNEQFF | TGTGCCAGCAGTTACGAGATCGGGGATCGCTCCTACAATGAGCAGTTCTTC
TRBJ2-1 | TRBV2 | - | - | CASSGGQLEKSYNEQFF | TGTGCCAGCAGTGGGGGTCAGCTAGAAAAATCCTACAATGAGCAGTTCTTC
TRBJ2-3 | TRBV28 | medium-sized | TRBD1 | CASRGTGGKWADTQYF | TGTGCCAGCAGGGGGACAGGGGGCAAGTGGGCAGATACGCAGTATTTT